These 10 T cell receptor beta chains originate from one sample sequenced in a study of T cells in Graves' hyperthyroidism and ophthalmopathy (dated by TCRdb to between 2018 and 2021). Library prep was done by multiplex PCR. The sequencing machine was an Illumina HiSeq 2000. The TCR beta CDR3 regions were amplified from the RNA transcripts. The TCR CDR3 was subjected to a first round of RT-PCR using the HTBI primer set and the Qiagen OneStep RT-PCR kit. Clones were called with MiXCR by TCRdb after fastp trimmed the public reads at Q25, and only in-frame beta chains were retained. CDR3 protein duplicates are merged, each entry listing the most common genes and DNA. Counted in this sample were under 350,000 distinct CDR3 sequences; roughly a fifth of them appeared once. Together, the top ten hold about 50% of the sample. The sequenced sample was blood. The receptors come from a woman aged 50 to 60 with Graves' hyperthyroidism.

This clonotype was seen more than once but under ten times. The V call is TRBV29-1, the J call TRBJ2-2; 9 bases are a match to TRBD1. Germline V gives CDR1 SQVTM, CDR2 ANQGSEA. After removal of 7 bases from V and 5 bases from J, the junction contained 5 bases not matched to a gene. CDR3 length: 13 amino acids. The CDR3 DNA sequence: TGCAGCGCGGGACAGGGAAATACCGGGGAGCTGTTTTTT. Protein sequence: CSAGQGNTGELFF.

This clonotype was counted between two and nine times. V is TRBV19 and J is TRBJ2-2; possibly TRBD2 for D (6 bases). Trimming cost V 6 bases and J 1 base, with 9 bases left between them. The CDR3 consists of 14 residues. Germline CDR1 reads LNHDA; CDR2 reads SQIVND (reference sequence). The CDR3 bases are TGTGCCAGTAGACCGACTAGGAACACCGGGGAGCTGTTTTTT. Its translation: CASRPTRNTGELFF. Full variable domain (missing parts from reference TRBV19 and TRBJ2-2): DGGITQSPKYLFRKEGQNVTLSCEQNLNHDAMYWYRQDPGQGLRLIYYSQIVNDFQKGDIAEGYSVSREKKESFPLTVTSAQKNPTAFYLCASRPTRNTGELFFGEGSRLTVL.

V usage is TRBV20-1 and J usage is TRBJ2-3; D is ambiguous. Germline CDR1 is DFQATT and CDR2 is SNEGSKA (reference sequence). This CDR3 is built from 15 residues. Trimming took 0 bases from V and 0 from J, leaving 10 bases between them. The CDR3 region is CSARDPSTSTDTQYF. Here the CDR3 DNA reads TGCAGTGCTAGAGATCCGTCGACTAGCACAGATACGCAGTATTTT.

CDR3 loop: CASSPRGLVNEKLFF. The CDR3 bases are TGTGCCAGCAGTCCCCGGGGCTTAGTTAATGAAAAACTGTTTTTT. The gene calls are TRBV27 and TRBJ1-4; D is perhaps TRBD1 (5 bases). Per germline, CDR1 MNHEY and CDR2 SMNVEV (reference sequence). V shed 5 bases and J shed 4 bases, with 14 bases lying between them. There are 15 residues in the CDR3.

The table lists this clonotype with many counts. The chain uses TRBV12-3 or TRBV12-4 and TRBJ2-3; TRBD2 matches at 7 bases. This CDR3 has 16 amino acids. Trimming took 3 bases from V and 1 from J; bases not matched to a gene: 7. The CDR3 coding sequence is TGTGCCAGCAGTTTTGGGGATGGGGGGGGCACAGATACGCAGTATTTT. Translation gives CASSFGDGGGTDTQYF.

The rearrangement links TRBV28 to TRBJ2-2; D may be TRBD1 (5 bases). The V end lost 4 bases, the J end lost 7 bases, and 10 bases lay between the germline ends. CDR3 length: 13 amino acids. Germline V CDR1 and CDR2: MDHEN, SYDVKM. Here the CDR3 DNA reads TGTGCCAGCAGTTCAACAGGCGTCGGGGAGCTGTTTTTT. Protein: CASSSTGVGELFF.

This sequence joins TRBV5-4 and TRBJ1-2; D is perhaps TRBD1 (5 bases). Deletions cut 4 bases from V and 2 bases from J, with 15 bases between. Germline lookup yields CDR1 SGHNT and CDR2 YYREEE (reference sequence). This CDR3 is 15 amino acids long. The CDR3 protein is CASSLIGAENYGYTF. The CDR3 DNA follows: TGTGCCAGCAGCCTTATAGGGGCGGAGAACTATGGCTACACCTTC.

This clonotype showed up many times. The rearrangement uses TRBV20-1 and TRBJ1-4, with 7 nucleotides matching TRBD1. Germline V lookup: CDR1 DFQATT, CDR2 SNEGSKA (reference sequence). The CDR3 loop spans 14 amino acids. The V segment lost 4 bases and the J segment 5 bases; nucleotides outside the gene matches: 7. The CDR3 DNA sequence: TGCAGTGCTAATCGACAGGGCAGAAATGAAAAACTGTTTTTT. Its protein product is CSANRQGRNEKLFF.

This clonotype was counted many times. The J gene is TRBJ1-1, the V gene TRBV28; 8 bases align to TRBD1. Trimming took 5 bases from V and 0 from J; bases not matched to a gene: 11. Germline CDR1 is MDHEN and CDR2 is SYDVKM. The CDR3 spans 17 residues. The chain's CDR3 is CASSLGQGLGLNTEAFF. The CDR3 DNA reads as TGTGCCAGCAGTCTCGGACAGGGTTTGGGTTTGAACACTGAAGCTTTCTTT.

This clonotype was recorded many times. V gene TRBV20-1 combines with J gene TRBJ2-3, with 9 nucleotides matching TRBD2. V shed 4 bases, J shed 4 bases, and the junction held 6 bases outside the gene matches. The germline gives CDR1 DFQATT, CDR2 SNEGSKA (reference sequence). This CDR3 has 14 amino acids. The CDR3 coding sequence is TGCAGTGCTAATTTAGCGGGAGCATCAGATACGCAGTATTTT. Translation gives CSANLAGASDTQYF.